These T cell receptor beta chains were read from a single sample in a study of T cells in Graves' hyperthyroidism and ophthalmopathy. TCRdb reprocessed the multiplex PCR reads via MiXCR and lists one record per CDR3 protein. Among about 350,000 distinct CDR3 sequences listed, about 15% were seen once. The sequenced sample was blood. These receptors were collected from a woman in her sixties or seventies with Graves' ophthalmopathy. Both conserved end residues are part of each CDR3. The order of the fields is clone size, D gene, V gene, J gene, CDR3 protein, CDR3 DNA. The D gene is left open where the match is weak. The size entry is marked missing in some rows and otherwise reads once, few, many or a size class.

>many|TRBD2|TRBV20-1|TRBJ2-7
CSAQGLAGEYTYEQYF
TGCAGTGCTCAGGGACTAGCGGGAGAATATACGTACGAGCAGTACTTC
>few|NA|TRBV11-2|TRBJ2-3
CASSSPTWGIAENTDTQYF
TGTGCCAGCAGCTCTCCCACCTGGGGAATAGCGGAGAACACAGATACGCAGTATTTT
>many|NA|TRBV29-1|TRBJ1-1
CSVEWAGKAEAFF
TGCAGCGTTGAGTGGGCGGGGAAGGCTGAAGCTTTCTTT
>many|NA|TRBV5-1|TRBJ1-5
CASSLAGEGQPQHF
TGCGCCAGCAGCTTGGCAGGGGAGGGTCAGCCCCAGCATTTT
>many|TRBD1|TRBV5-1|TRBJ2-3
CASSFGQGTDTQYF
TGCGCCAGCAGCTTCGGACAGGGGACAGATACGCAGTATTTT
>many|NA|TRBV20-1|TRBJ1-1
CSARQGIHTEAFF
TGCAGTGCTAGACAGGGGATCCACACTGAAGCTTTCTTT
>NA|NA|TRBV7-9|TRBJ2-7
CASSLESQGSEQYF
TGTGCCAGCAGCTTAGAATCACAGGGTAGCGAGCAGTACTTC
>many|NA|TRBV11-2|TRBJ2-1
CASSLEGGSSYNEQFF
TGTGCCAGCAGCTTAGAGGGCGGCAGCTCCTACAATGAGCAGTTCTTC
>many|TRBD1|TRBV20-1|TRBJ2-1
CSADRTGVGSYNEQFF
TGCAGTGCGGATCGGACAGGGGTAGGCTCCTACAATGAGCAGTTCTTC
>NA|NA|TRBV5-8|TRBJ2-2
CASSSAGEPRRTGELFF
TGTGCCAGCAGCTCGGCTGGCGAACCGAGACGGACCGGGGAGCTGTTTTTT
>NA|TRBD2|TRBV12-3/TRBV12-4|TRBJ2-1
CASRAGLAGGHEQFF
TGTGCCAGCAGAGCGGGACTAGCGGGAGGGCATGAGCAGTTCTTC
>few|TRBD1|TRBV28|TRBJ2-2
CASSCDRANTGELFF
TGTGCCAGCAGTTGCGACAGGGCGAACACCGGGGAGCTGTTTTTT
>many|TRBD1|TRBV9|TRBJ1-1
CASSVGGQVAFF
TGTGCCAGCAGCGTAGGGGGACAGGTGGCTTTCTTT
>many|TRBD1|TRBV6-1|TRBJ1-5
CASNHRDRVVNQPQHF
TGTGCCAGCAATCACAGGGACAGGGTTGTCAATCAGCCCCAGCATTTT
>NA|NA|TRBV7-9|TRBJ1-5
CASSQGGKPSNQPQHF
TGTGCCAGTTCCCAGGGAGGGAAACCAAGCAATCAGCCCCAGCATTTT
>NA|NA|TRBV3-1|TRBJ2-1
CASSGRDTIALGAYNEQFF
TGTGCCAGCAGCGGCCGGGACACAATAGCGTTAGGGGCCTACAATGAGCAGTTCTTC
>many|NA|TRBV24-1|TRBJ2-1
CATGGAAGSYNEQFF
TGTGCCACCGGGGGGGCCGCAGGCTCCTACAATGAGCAGTTCTTC
>few|TRBD2|TRBV6-1|TRBJ2-7
CASSGPSAGGRAYEQYF
TGTGCCAGCAGTGGGCCCTCAGCGGGCGGGAGGGCCTACGAGCAGTACTTC
>many|TRBD1|TRBV30|TRBJ2-7
CAWKRDRRYEQYF
TGTGCCTGGAAGAGGGACAGGCGCTACGAGCAGTACTTC